Reported below is one T cell receptor beta chain. The data originate from a study of blood T cell repertoires in COVID-19. Study-level background: There were acute and convalescent COVID-19 samples, and they came from the United States, Italy and Spain. PBMCs, B-cell-depleted T cells, or T cells were the source of the cDNA or gDNA that made up the material.

Original processing methods: Quantification of nucleated cells was approximated via reference gene primer amplification. Only in-frame clones appear in the TCRdb table, and some are missing; sequencing was by immunoSEQ multiplex PCR. V and J calls plus clone size are reproduced from that table; the DNA served to infer D and trimming. The data contain 200,000 to 300,000 clones, approximately 83% of them singletons. The sample was peripheral blood. This clonotype was sampled from a woman aged 25-40 years who had recovered from COVID-19.

The CDR3 nucleotides read TGTGCCAGCAGCTTATTTAATAATCAGCCCCAGCATTTT. It translates to CASSLFNNQPQHF. The genes are TRBV11-2 and TRBJ1-5; D is undetermined. Germline V gene data show CDR1 as SGHAT and CDR2 as FQNNGV. The ends were cut back, 2 bases at V and 4 bases at J, with 6 bases in the middle. This CDR3 is 13 amino acids long.